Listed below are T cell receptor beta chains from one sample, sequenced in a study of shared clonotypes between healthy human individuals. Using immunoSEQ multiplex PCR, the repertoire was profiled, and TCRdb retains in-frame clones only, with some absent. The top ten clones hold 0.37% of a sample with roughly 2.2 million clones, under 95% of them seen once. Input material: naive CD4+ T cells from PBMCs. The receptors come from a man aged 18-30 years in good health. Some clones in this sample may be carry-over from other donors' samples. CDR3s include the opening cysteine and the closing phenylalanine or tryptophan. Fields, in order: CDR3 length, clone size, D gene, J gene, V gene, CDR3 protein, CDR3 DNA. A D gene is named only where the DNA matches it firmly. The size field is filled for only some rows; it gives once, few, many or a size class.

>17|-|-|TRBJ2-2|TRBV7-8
CASRKNLAGMNTGELFF
TGTGCCAGCAGAAAAAACCTTGCGGGAATGAACACCGGGGAGCTGTTTTTT
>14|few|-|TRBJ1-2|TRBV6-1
CASSGREFDYGYTF
TGTGCCAGCAGTGGCAGGGAGTTCGACTATGGCTACACCTTC
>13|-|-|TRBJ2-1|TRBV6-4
CASSRTANNEQFF
TGTGCCAGCAGCCGAACGGCAAACAATGAGCAGTTCTTC
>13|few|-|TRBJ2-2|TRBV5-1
CASSRENTGELFF
TGCGCCAGCAGCCGGGAGAACACCGGGGAGCTGTTTTTT
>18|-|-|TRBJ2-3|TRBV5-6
CASSFGLGGSSSTDTQYF
TGTGCCAGCAGCTTCGGTCTAGGGGGAAGTTCTAGCACAGATACGCAGTATTTT
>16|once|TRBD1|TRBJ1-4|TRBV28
CASSSGQGGLNEKLFF
TGTGCCAGCAGTTCAGGACAGGGGGGCCTTAATGAAAAACTGTTTTTT
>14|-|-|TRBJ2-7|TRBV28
CASSRVPSDNEQYF
TGTGCCAGCAGTCGAGTCCCATCCGATAACGAGCAGTACTTC
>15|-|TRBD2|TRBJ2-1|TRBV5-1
CASSLGLAGDNEQFF
TGCGCCAGCAGCTTGGGACTAGCGGGCGACAATGAGCAGTTCTTC
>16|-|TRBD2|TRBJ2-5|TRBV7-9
CASSFPAGAGQETQYF
TGTGCCAGCAGCTTTCCAGCGGGAGCGGGGCAAGAGACCCAGTACTTC
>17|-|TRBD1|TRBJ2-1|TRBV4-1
CASSNPWGTGGYNEQFF
TGCGCCAGCAGCAACCCTTGGGGGACAGGGGGGTACAATGAGCAGTTCTTC
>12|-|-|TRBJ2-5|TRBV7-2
CASSWAQETQYF
TGTGCCAGCAGCTGGGCGCAAGAGACCCAGTACTTC
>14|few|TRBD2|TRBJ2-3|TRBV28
CASNKGTKTDTQYF
TGTGCCAGCAATAAAGGGACTAAAACAGATACGCAGTATTTT
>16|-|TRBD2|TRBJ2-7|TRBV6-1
CASSGYLAGEVDEQYF
TGTGCCAGCAGTGGGTATCTAGCGGGAGAAGTAGACGAGCAGTACTTC
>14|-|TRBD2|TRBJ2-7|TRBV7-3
CASSRTSDHYEQYF
TGTGCCAGCAGTCGGACTAGCGACCACTACGAGCAGTACTTC
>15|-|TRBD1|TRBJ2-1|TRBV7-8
CASSKGQTIYNEQFF
TGTGCCAGCAGCAAGGGACAGACCATATACAATGAGCAGTTCTTC
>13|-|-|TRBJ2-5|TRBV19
CASRLTPTTTQYF
TGTGCCAGTAGACTGACACCTACAACGACCCAGTACTTC
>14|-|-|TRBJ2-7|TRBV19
CASSIRTGVREQYF
TGTGCCAGTAGTATCAGAACGGGAGTTCGAGAGCAGTACTTC
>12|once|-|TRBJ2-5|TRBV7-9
CASSLTQETQYF
TGTGCCAGCAGCTTAACACAAGAGACCCAGTACTTC
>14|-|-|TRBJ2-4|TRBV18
CASSPLIAKNIQYF
TGTGCCAGCTCACCACTTATCGCCAAAAACATTCAGTACTTC
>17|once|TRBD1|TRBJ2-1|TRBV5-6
CASDSNAGGYSYNEQFF
TGTGCCAGCGACTCAAACGCAGGGGGCTACTCCTACAATGAGCAGTTCTTC
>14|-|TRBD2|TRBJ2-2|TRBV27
CASRGGSWTGELFF
TGTGCCAGCAGGGGCGGGAGTTGGACCGGGGAGCTGTTTTTT
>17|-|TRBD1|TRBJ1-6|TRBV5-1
CASSWQGDSTFDSPLHF
TGCGCCAGCAGCTGGCAGGGGGACAGTACGTTCGATTCACCCCTCCACTTT
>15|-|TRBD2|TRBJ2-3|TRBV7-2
CASSLLAVHTDTQYF
TGTGCCAGCAGCTTGCTAGCGGTCCACACAGATACGCAGTATTTT
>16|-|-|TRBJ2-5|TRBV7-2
CASSLGVQTPAETQYF
TGTGCCAGCAGCTTAGGGGTCCAGACACCCGCAGAGACCCAGTACTTC
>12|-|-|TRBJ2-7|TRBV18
CASSPLGHEQYF
TGTGCCAGCTCACCCTTAGGGCACGAGCAGTACTTC
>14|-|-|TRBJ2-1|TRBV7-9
CASSLEGPENEQFF
TGTGCCAGCAGCTTAGAGGGACCGGAAAATGAGCAGTTCTTC
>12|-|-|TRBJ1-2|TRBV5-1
CASSFEGYGYTF
TGCGCCAGCAGCTTCGAGGGCTATGGCTACACCTTC
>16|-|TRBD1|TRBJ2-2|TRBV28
CASSSAGTGDTGELFF
TGTGCCAGCAGTTCCGCCGGGACAGGAGACACCGGGGAGCTGTTTTTT
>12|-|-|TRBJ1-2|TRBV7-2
CASSLLTIGYTF
TGTGCCAGCAGCTTACTGACGATCGGCTACACCTTC
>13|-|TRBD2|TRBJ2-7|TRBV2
CASSGGLAYEQYF
TGTGCCAGCAGCGGGGGACTAGCCTACGAGCAGTACTTC
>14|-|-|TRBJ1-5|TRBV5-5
CASSLDMGNQPQHF
TGTGCCAGCAGCTTGGACATGGGGAATCAGCCCCAGCATTTT
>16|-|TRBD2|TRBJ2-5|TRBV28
CASDTEGLAKQETQYF
TGTGCCAGTGACACCGAAGGACTAGCGAAGCAAGAGACCCAGTACTTC
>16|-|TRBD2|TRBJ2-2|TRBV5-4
CASSSLAGPLTGELFF
TGTGCCAGCAGCTCGCTAGCGGGACCCCTCACCGGGGAGCTGTTTTTT
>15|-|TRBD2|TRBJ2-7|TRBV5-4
CASSLGGGYSYEQYF
TGTGCCAGCAGCTTGGGCGGGGGGTACTCCTACGAGCAGTACTTC
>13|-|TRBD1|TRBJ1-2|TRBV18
CASSPDRLYGYTF
TGTGCCAGCTCACCGGACAGGTTATATGGCTACACCTTC
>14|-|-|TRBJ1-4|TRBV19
CASSPTGLNEKLFF
TGTGCCAGTAGCCCTACAGGGTTAAATGAAAAACTGTTTTTT
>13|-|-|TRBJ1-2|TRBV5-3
CARNGSGKNGYTF
TGTGCCAGAAACGGCTCAGGGAAGAATGGCTACACCTTC
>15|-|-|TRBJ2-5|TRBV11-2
CASSLTDTQGETQYF
TGTGCCAGCAGCCTCACGGACACCCAAGGAGAGACCCAGTACTTC